The 32 T cell receptor beta chains presented below share a single source sample, sequenced in a study of blood T cells in healthy people across ages. Through a sample-barcoded 5' primer and a J-beta primer mix, a second PCR was run for roughly 7 to 12 cycles. One entry per CDR3 protein, called by TCRdb with MiXCR from the 5' RACE reads. This sample has around 1.1 million distinct CDR3 sequences, with about two fifths found just once. The specimen was blood. These TCRs come from a man aged 18 to 30 in good health.

Only a few counts were recorded for this clonotype. The chain uses TRBV5-1 and TRBJ2-4, with D perhaps TRBD1 (6 bases). This CDR3 has 14 residues. Germline V gives CDR1 SGHRS, CDR2 YFSETQ. With 7 bases removed from V and 7 bases from J, the gap between germline ends came to 18 bases. For the CDR3, the DNA is TGCGCCAGCCAACTTATTTCAGGGGTGAACATTCAGTACTTC. This codes for CASQLISGVNIQYF.

The rearrangement links TRBV7-9 to TRBJ2-7; 7 nucleotides match TRBD1. Germline V gives CDR1 SEHNR, CDR2 FQNEAQ (reference sequence). The length of the CDR3 is 17 residues. V gave up 2 bases and J gave up 7 bases; unmatched junction bases: 17. The DNA for the CDR3 is TGTGCCAGCAGCTTACTTCCCCAGCGACAGGGTGAAAATGAGCAGTACTTC. It is translated as CASSLLPQRQGENEQYF.

The gene calls are TRBV7-9 and TRBJ2-3, with D perhaps assigned TRBD1 or TRBD2 (5 bases each). The CDR3 has 14 residues. CDR1 is SEHNR, CDR2 FQNEAQ, per germline (reference sequence). V lost 1 base, J lost 6 bases, and 11 bases lay in between. The CDR3 sequence is CASSLGDVKDTQYF. The DNA of the CDR3 is TGTGCCAGCAGCTTAGGGGACGTTAAGGATACGCAGTATTTT.

This clonotype was counted only a few times. The chain is built from TRBV20-1 and TRBJ1-2; D might be TRBD1 (5 bases). V was trimmed by 3 bases and J by 2 bases, leaving 16 bases between them. This CDR3 is 15 amino acids long. Germline assignment: CDR1 DFQATT and CDR2 SNEGSKA (reference sequence). In DNA, the CDR3 is TGCAGTGCTAGTATTCATGAGGGGCCAAACTATGGCTACACCTTC. Amino acids: CSASIHEGPNYGYTF.

The V gene is TRBV7-9, the J gene TRBJ2-3, with TRBD2 identical over 8 bases. From germline, CDR1 is SEHNR and CDR2 FQNEAQ (reference sequence). V shed 5 bases and J 4 bases; nucleotides not matched to a gene: 8. The CDR3 is made up of 15 amino acids. This CDR3 reads CASSPPGLGPDTQYF. As DNA, the CDR3 is TGTGCCAGCAGCCCTCCGGGACTAGGTCCAGATACGCAGTATTTT.

In its sample, this clonotype was seen a few times. The chain recombines TRBV25-1 with TRBJ2-5; 9 nucleotides agree with TRBD1. Unmatched junction bases numbered 7, after V lost 4 bases and J lost 4 bases. Germline V gene data show CDR1 as MGHDK and CDR2 as SYGVNS. The CDR3 totals 15 residues. CDR3 DNA sequence: TGTGCCAGCAGTGCCGCCGGGACAGGGATAGAGACCCAGTACTTC. Translating gives CASSAAGTGIETQYF.

This clonotype was counted only a few times. The chain combines TRBV6-5 with TRBJ1-2, with no clear D. Trimming removed 8 bases from V and 3 bases from J, with 10 bases in between. This CDR3 spans 12 amino acids. Germline V CDR1 and CDR2: MNHEY, SVGAGI. CDR3 amino acids: CASLGDDYGYTF. CDR3 sequence (DNA): TGTGCCAGCCTCGGAGACGACTATGGCTACACCTTC.

This clonotype was observed at least ten times. The chain joins TRBV3-1 to TRBJ1-2; a possible D gene is TRBD1 (6 bases). Germline lookup yields CDR1 LGHDT and CDR2 YNNKEL (reference sequence). This CDR3 spans 11 amino acids. V lost 8 bases to trimming and J lost 7 bases, with 11 bases between them. Here the CDR3 DNA reads TGTGCCAGCTCACAGGGTCGTGGCTACACCTTC. Its translation: CASSQGRGYTF.

This clonotype was counted a few times. CDR3 region: CASSTGTGYGYTF. CDR3 nucleotides: TGTGCCAGCAGTACCGGGACAGGCTATGGCTACACCTTC. The chain has TRBV7-9 and TRBJ1-2; TRBD1 aligns across 8 bases. The CDR3 length is 13 residues. Per the germline V gene, CDR1 is SEHNR and CDR2 is FQNEAQ (reference sequence). V shed 6 bases, J shed 4 bases, and the junction held 4 bases outside the gene matches.

The V call is TRBV6-1, the J call TRBJ2-7; D ambiguous. The CDR3 runs to 11 residues. V lost 4 bases and J lost 6, with 7 bases in between. Germline V lookup: CDR1 MNHNS, CDR2 SASEGT. CDR3 sequence (DNA): TGTGCCAGCAGTGTCGCGTGCGAGCAGTACTTC. It yields the protein CASSVACEQYF.

The gene calls are TRBV28 and TRBJ2-1; D unclear. Trimming took 6 bases from V and 6 from J, leaving 18 bases between them. The CDR3 covers 15 residues. Germline V gene lookup returns CDR1 MDHEN and CDR2 SYDVKM. The CDR3 region is CASSLVPLGSNEQFF. The CDR3 region has the DNA TGTGCCAGCAGCCTCGTTCCTCTTGGAAGCAATGAGCAGTTCTTC.

The chain joins TRBV4-2 to TRBJ2-1; TRBD2 might be the D (5 bases). CDR3 length: 17 residues. Germline V gene lookup returns CDR1 LGHNA and CDR2 YNFKEQ. V was shortened by 5 bases and J by 0 bases, with 17 bases between the two germline ends. CDR3: CASSFTYRGSSYNEQFF. DNA of the CDR3: TGTGCCAGCAGCTTCACCTACCGTGGGAGCTCCTACAATGAGCAGTTCTTC.

The rearrangement joins TRBV20-1 to TRBJ2-1, with TRBD2 matching 11 bases. With 3 bases clipped from V and 7 bases from J, the junction kept 5 bases outside the gene matches. CDR3 length equals 14 residues. Germline V gene lookup returns CDR1 DFQATT and CDR2 SNEGSKA (reference sequence). The CDR3 loop is CSASLASGGNEQFF. The CDR3 region has the DNA TGCAGTGCTAGTTTGGCTAGCGGGGGGAATGAGCAGTTCTTC.

CDR3 bases: TGTGCCAGCGGGGACACCTCCTACGAGCAGTACTTC. The encoded protein is CASGDTSYEQYF. The J gene is TRBJ2-7, the V gene TRBV12-3 or TRBV12-4; possibly TRBD1 for D (6 bases). Trimming removed 8 bases at V and 0 bases at J, with 8 bases between. The CDR3 is 12 residues long.

This clonotype came up a few times. This chain joins TRBV3-1 and TRBJ2-3; D is undetermined. Trimming pared 1 base from V and 0 bases from J, leaving 8 bases between. CDR3 length: 15 amino acids. Germline lookup yields CDR1 LGHDT and CDR2 YNNKEL (reference sequence). CDR3 bases: TGTGCCAGCAGCCAAGCAAGGAGCAGCACAGATACGCAGTATTTT. It codes for CASSQARSSTDTQYF.

Worth noting for this clonotype: The junction departs from germline at one end; a sequencing error may be responsible. This chain joins TRBV3-1 and TRBJ2-3; D tentatively fits TRBD1 or TRBD2 (6 bases each). The CDR3 totals 14 residues. Germline V CDR1 and CDR2: LGHDT, YNNKEL (reference sequence). CDR3 DNA: TGTGCCAGCCACGGGGGACACAGCACAGATACGCGGTATTTT. Its protein is CASHGGHSTDTRYF.

There are a few counts of this clonotype. The CDR3 is CSARDLGGAGGEKLFF. The CDR3 DNA reads as TGCAGTGCTAGAGATCTAGGTGGGGCAGGGGGTGAAAAACTGTTTTTT. The rearrangement links TRBV20-1 to TRBJ1-4; 7 bases are shared with TRBD1. The J segment lost 7 bases and the V segment lost 0 bases, leaving 11 bases of the junction unmatched. There are 16 residues in the CDR3. Germline values: CDR1 DFQATT, CDR2 SNEGSKA (reference sequence).

The chain links TRBV4-2 to TRBJ2-5, with D possibly being TRBD1 (5 bases). The germline CDR1 and CDR2 sequences are LGHNA and YNFKEQ. V shed 0 bases and J shed 11 bases, with 13 bases lying between them. The CDR3 sequence is 13 residues long. In DNA form, the CDR3 reads TGTGCCAGCAGCCAAGATCAGGGCAATGAGCAGTACTTC. This gives the protein CASSQDQGNEQYF.

This clonotype was picked up a small number of times. This chain connects TRBV6-4 to TRBJ1-1; 8 bases are a match to TRBD1. Per germline, CDR1 MRHNA and CDR2 SNTAGT. The junction had 15 bases not matched to a gene; V was cut back by 5 bases and J by 4 bases. The CDR3 length is 17 residues. CDR3 DNA: TGTGCCAGCAGTCCGGGACAGGCCGAACCGGAGAGCACTGAAGCTTTCTTT. Amino acids: CASSPGQAEPESTEAFF.

This clonotype was detected ten times or more. The chain links TRBV7-2 to TRBJ1-1; TRBD1 is a possible D gene (6 bases). The V end lost 5 bases, the J end lost 6 bases, and 13 bases lay between the germline ends. Germline V lookup: CDR1 SGHTA, CDR2 FQGNSA. The CDR3 covers 13 residues. The CDR3 DNA sequence: TGTGCCAGCAGCCCCCACAGGGAGGCTGAAGCTTTCTTT. It is translated as CASSPHREAEAFF.

This sequence joins TRBV7-8 and TRBJ2-1; 12 bases map to TRBD1. From germline, CDR1 is SGHVS and CDR2 FQNEAQ. The junction had 12 bases not matched to a gene; V was cut back by 4 bases and J by 8 bases. The CDR3 extends over 17 amino acids. Here the CDR3 DNA reads TGTGCCAGCAGCTACCGGGACAGGGGGCTAAGTAGTCATGAGCAGTTCTTC. Protein product: CASSYRDRGLSSHEQFF.

A few counts support this clonotype. This rearrangement joins TRBV5-6 to TRBJ2-1, with no clear D. Trimming pared 0 bases from V and 2 bases from J, leaving 12 bases between. The CDR3 is 16 residues long. From germline, CDR1 is SGHDT and CDR2 YYEEEE. CDR3 sequence (DNA): TGTGCCAGCAGCTTGGTGGGTGAAAGGGCCTACAATGAGCAGTTCTTC. The encoded protein is CASSLVGERAYNEQFF.

This clonotype has just one count. The chain combines TRBV20-1 with TRBJ2-2; D uncertain. This CDR3 is 13 amino acids long. Germline-derived CDR1 and CDR2 are DFQATT and SNEGSKA (reference sequence). Trimming left V 0 bases short and J 3 bases short, with 5 bases between. This CDR3 reads CSARDQDTGELFF. The CDR3 DNA sequence: TGCAGTGCTAGAGATCAAGACACCGGGGAGCTGTTTTTT.

This clonotype was picked up a small number of times. The rearrangement uses TRBV20-1 and TRBJ1-1; no definite D call. Trimming shortened V by 3 bases and J by 1 base, and 6 bases separated the two germline ends. This CDR3 contains 12 residues. The germline V gene encodes CDR1 DFQATT and CDR2 SNEGSKA (reference sequence). For the CDR3, the DNA is TGCAGTGCTAGCGGAACGAACACTGAAGCTTTCTTT. Translated: CSASGTNTEAFF.

The chain uses TRBV27 and TRBJ2-1; D is unresolved. V was clipped by 7 bases and J by 0 bases, with 13 bases between them. Germline V gene data show CDR1 as MNHEY and CDR2 as SMNVEV (reference sequence). The CDR3 sequence is 15 residues long. The CDR3 nucleotides are TGTGCCAGCACAGACTCTTTAGTCTCCTACAATGAGCAGTTCTTC. Translated: CASTDSLVSYNEQFF.

This clonotype has only a few counts. The gene calls are TRBV5-1 and TRBJ2-1, with D uncertain. Deletions cut 4 bases from V and 5 bases from J, with 10 bases between. This CDR3 is 13 amino acids long. Germline assignment: CDR1 SGHRS and CDR2 YFSETQ. This CDR3 reads CASSVGVDNEQFF. The CDR3 DNA follows: TGCGCCAGCAGCGTGGGCGTGGACAATGAGCAGTTCTTC.

V is TRBV5-1 and J is TRBJ1-2; 9 positions agree with TRBD1. V shed 4 bases and J 7 bases; nucleotides not matched to a gene: 11. Germline V gives CDR1 SGHRS, CDR2 YFSETQ. This CDR3 has 15 amino acids. This CDR3 reads CASSPRGQGQTGYTF. Here the CDR3 DNA reads TGCGCCAGCAGCCCGCGGGGACAGGGCCAGACTGGCTACACCTTC.

The rearrangement links TRBV9 to TRBJ2-1, with TRBD2 identical over 9 bases. Trimming cost V 0 bases and J 7 bases; bases outside gene matches: 11. The CDR3 has 17 residues. CDR1 SGDLS and CDR2 YYNGEE come from the germline V gene. CDR3 sequence reads: CASSVDWRGGFRNEQFF. The CDR3 DNA reads as TGTGCCAGCAGCGTAGACTGGCGGGGGGGATTTAGGAATGAGCAGTTCTTC.

The chain couples TRBV7-9 to TRBJ2-7; possible D gene TRBD1, 6 bases. The length of the CDR3 is 15 residues. The germline gives CDR1 SEHNR, CDR2 FQNEAQ (reference sequence). V was clipped by 5 bases and J by 0 bases, with 14 bases between them. The CDR3 DNA sequence: TGTGCCAGCAGCCTAACTGGACAGAGCTCCTACGAGCAGTACTTC. The encoded protein is CASSLTGQSSYEQYF. Full variable domain (rest looked up from reference TRBV7-9 and TRBJ2-7): DTGVSQNPRHKITKRGQNVTFRCDPISEHNRLYWYRQTLGQGPEFLTYFQNEAQLEKSRLLSDRFSAERPKGSFSTLEIQRTEQGDSAMYLCASSLTGQSSYEQYFGPGTRLTVT.

This clonotype was detected only a few times. The chain recombines TRBV6-2 or TRBV6-3 with TRBJ1-4; TRBD1 matches 10 bases. Germline lookup yields CDR1 MNHEY and CDR2 SVGEGT. This CDR3 is built from 16 residues. With V trimmed by 0 bases and J by 6 bases, 4 bases remained unmatched. The CDR3 protein is CASSYSAGTGDEKLFF. CDR3 bases: TGTGCCAGCAGTTACTCGGCCGGGACAGGGGATGAAAAACTGTTTTTT.

This chain joins TRBV6-5 and TRBJ2-6, with 7 bases identical to TRBD1. Germline values: CDR1 MNHEY, CDR2 SVGAGI. V was clipped by 4 bases and J by 3 bases; unmatched bases: 15. This CDR3 is 19 amino acids long. CDR3 in amino acids: CASSSTLETGAGGANVLTF. DNA for the CDR3: TGTGCCAGCAGTTCCACCCTAGAAACAGGGGCCGGTGGGGCCAACGTCCTGACTTTC.

This chain joins TRBV7-8 and TRBJ1-4; TRBD1 agrees at 11 bases. V lost 5 bases and J lost 1; bases outside the gene matches: 9. The V gene's germline CDR1 is SGHVS and CDR2 FQNEAQ. CDR3 size: 18 residues. The chain's CDR3 is CASSLRADRGLTNEKLFF. The CDR3 DNA reads TGTGCCAGCAGCCTTCGAGCGGACAGGGGGCTAACTAATGAAAAACTGTTTTTT.